This TCR beta chain appears in the sequencing data of a study of spatial heterogeneity in lung cancer. For the study at large: The library had UMIs, and each TCR and UMI pair averaged more than ten raw reads.

CDR1 is SGHRS and CDR2 is YFSETQ in the germline V gene. The J segment lost 1 base and the V segment lost 4 bases, leaving 4 bases of the junction unmatched. This CDR3 comprises 16 residues. TCRdb analysed the 5' RACE reads with MiXCR anew, one entry per CDR3 protein. The sample shows about 92,000 distinct CDR3 sequences, around 12% of them seen only once. Time point denoted: sample taken at primary tumor resection. Unsorted whole RNA samples from tumor, nontumor lung or frozen PBMC were sequenced. The receptor was derived from a male donor with early-stage non-small cell lung cancer. This chain uses TRBV5-1 with TRBJ2-3; TRBD2 matches 12 bases. The sample was PBMCs, taken at surgery. CDR3 DNA sequence: TGCGCCAGCAGCCCACGGACTAGCGGGGGCACAGATACGCAGTATTTT. It translates to CASSPRTSGGTDTQYF.